The 30 T cell receptor beta chains below all came from one sample that was sequenced in a study of CD8 T cells in Susac syndrome. An input of roughly 0.5 to 1 ug of RNA was subjected to reverse transcription using random hexamers. TCRdb reanalysed the immunoSEQ multiplex PCR reads using MiXCR and keeps one entry per CDR3 protein. The sample consists of about 150,000 distinct CDR3 sequences, 85% to 95% of them appearing once. Sequenced: CD4+ T cells from PBMCs. Source of these receptors: a human donor with multiple sclerosis.

V usage is TRBV27 and J usage is TRBJ1-2; D gene unclear. Germline-derived CDR1 and CDR2 are MNHEY and SMNVEV (reference sequence). V was trimmed by 6 bases and J by 2 bases, leaving 13 bases between them. CDR3 length equals 14 residues. The CDR3 sequence: CASRSDGGNYGYTF. The CDR3, as DNA: TGTGCCAGCAGATCGGACGGTGGGAACTATGGCTACACCTTC.

V usage is TRBV29-1 and J usage is TRBJ1-2; D remains unclear. The CDR3 has 15 residues. V lost 1 base and J 8 bases, leaving 20 bases between the germline ends. Per the germline V gene, CDR1 is SQVTM and CDR2 is ANQGSEA. The CDR3: CSVEGPRAPREGYTF. CDR3 DNA: TGCAGCGTTGAAGGCCCTCGGGCCCCGAGGGAGGGCTACACCTTC.

V is TRBV9 and J is TRBJ1-6; D remains unclear. The CDR3 runs to 13 residues. Germline CDR1 reads SGDLS; CDR2 reads YYNGEE. V was clipped by 3 bases and J by 7 bases, with 8 bases between them. In DNA form, the CDR3 reads TGTGCCAGCAGCGGTACAGAGAATTCACCCCTCCACTTT. It translates to CASSGTENSPLHF.

The V gene is TRBV12-3 or TRBV12-4, the J gene TRBJ1-2; D is possibly TRBD1 (5 bases). The CDR3 has 11 amino acids. V lost 8 bases and J 6 bases, leaving 10 bases between the germline ends. Here the CDR3 DNA reads TGTGCCAGCTGCCGAGGGGATGGCTACACCTTC. It is translated as CASCRGDGYTF.

The J gene is TRBJ2-7, the V gene TRBV20-1; D may be TRBD1 (5 bases). From germline, CDR1 is DFQATT and CDR2 SNEGSKA (reference sequence). This CDR3 has 14 residues. Trimming cost V 5 bases and J 0 bases, with 14 bases left between them. In DNA form, the CDR3 reads TGCAGTGCTCTCACGACAAGGGGCTCCTACGAGCAGTACTTC. The encoded protein is CSALTTRGSYEQYF.

The J gene is TRBJ2-3, the V gene TRBV7-2, with 7 bases matching TRBD2. The CDR3 loop spans 15 amino acids. V lost 2 bases and J lost 1; bases outside the gene matches: 3. Germline CDR1 reads SGHTA; CDR2 reads FQGNSA. CDR3: CASSLMAGGTDTQYF. The CDR3 coding sequence is TGTGCCAGCAGCTTAATGGCGGGGGGCACAGATACGCAGTATTTT.

This chain uses TRBV5-6 with TRBJ1-1; possible D gene TRBD1, 5 bases. This CDR3 spans 14 amino acids. Trimming removed 0 bases at V and 4 bases at J, with 10 bases between. Germline V lookup: CDR1 SGHDT, CDR2 YYEEEE. The CDR3 DNA follows: TGTGCCAGCAGCTTGGGGGACGGGGTCACTGAAGCTTTCTTT. Translating gives CASSLGDGVTEAFF.

V usage is TRBV1 and J usage is TRBJ2-7; the table calls TRBD1, which could not be checked here. TRBV1 is a documented pseudogene. CDR3 size: 13 residues. This CDR3 is CTTQPGAGYEQYF. The CDR3 nucleotides read TGCACCACCCAGCCGGGGGCGGGGTACGAGCAGTACTTC.

The CDR3 sequence: CASSLWRGMDRKITNEKLFF. The CDR3 DNA sequence: TGTGCCAGCAGTTTATGGAGAGGTATGGACAGGAAGATCACTAATGAAAAACTGTTTTTT. The V and J genes are TRBV28 and TRBJ1-4; 7 nucleotides agree with TRBD1. V lost 0 bases and J lost 2; bases outside the gene matches: 15. Germline V CDR1 and CDR2: MDHEN, SYDVKM. CDR3 length: 20 residues.

The chain employs TRBV27 and TRBJ1-5; no clear D. The CDR3 sequence is 14 residues long. V was shortened by 3 bases and J by 0 bases, with 6 bases between the two germline ends. Germline values: CDR1 MNHEY, CDR2 SMNVEV (reference sequence). CDR3 DNA: TGTGCCAGCAGTTTGAAATATAGCAATCAGCCCCAGCATTTT. Its protein is CASSLKYSNQPQHF.

The V and J genes are TRBV4-1 and TRBJ2-3; 12 positions agree with TRBD2. Trimming removed 0 bases from V and 4 bases from J; junction bases left unmatched: 5. This CDR3 is 17 amino acids long. The germline V gene has CDR1 MGHRA and CDR2 YSYEKL. The CDR3: CASSQEKSSGGADTQYF. As DNA, the CDR3 is TGCGCCAGCAGCCAAGAAAAGTCTAGCGGGGGGGCAGATACGCAGTATTTT.

The J gene is TRBJ2-1, the V gene TRBV2; D tentatively fits TRBD1 or TRBD2 (5 bases each). V was cut by 7 bases and J by 12 bases, with 16 bases left in between. The CDR3 is made up of 12 amino acids. Per the germline V gene, CDR1 is SNHLY and CDR2 is FYNNEI. CDR3 in amino acids: CASTEGSLGQFF. Here the CDR3 DNA reads TGTGCCAGCACCGAGGGGTCCCTCGGGCAGTTCTTC.

The J gene is TRBJ2-7, the V gene TRBV20-1, with 9 bases lining up with TRBD2. V was pared by 3 bases and J by 6 bases, with 6 bases of the junction left unmatched. The CDR3 sequence is 13 residues long. Germline V gene data show CDR1 as DFQATT and CDR2 as SNEGSKA (reference sequence). CDR3 amino acids: CSARLAGSGEQYF. CDR3 sequence (DNA): TGCAGTGCTAGGCTAGCGGGATCAGGCGAGCAGTACTTC.

This chain links TRBV7-2 with TRBJ2-7; TRBD2 might be the D (5 bases). Trimming pared 4 bases from V and 2 bases from J, leaving 9 bases between. The CDR3 consists of 13 residues. Germline-derived CDR1 and CDR2 are SGHTA and FQGNSA. The CDR3 reads CASSSRGPYEQYF. DNA for the CDR3: TGTGCCAGCAGCTCCCGGGGTCCCTACGAGCAGTACTTC.

The rearrangement joins TRBV5-1 to TRBJ2-1; the match to TRBD1 covers 7 bases. From germline, CDR1 is SGHRS and CDR2 YFSETQ. V shed 4 bases and J 2 bases; nucleotides not matched to a gene: 18. This CDR3 region has 19 residues. Here the CDR3 DNA reads TGCGCCAGCAGCCCACGCAGGGGGAGCGAAGACCCGGCCTACAATGAGCAGTTCTTC. It encodes CASSPRRGSEDPAYNEQFF.

The rearrangement uses TRBV12-3 or TRBV12-4 and TRBJ1-6; D is unclear. Trimming stripped 1 base from V and 8 bases from J, with 12 bases between. The CDR3 runs to 15 residues. The CDR3 here is CASSLGTGSYSPLHF. The CDR3, as DNA: TGTGCCAGCAGTTTAGGTACGGGCAGCTATTCACCCCTCCACTTT.

This chain links TRBV12-3 or TRBV12-4 with TRBJ1-1; D ambiguous. The ends were cut back, 3 bases at V and 5 bases at J, with 19 bases in the middle. CDR3 length equals 16 residues. The CDR3 sequence is CASSFRLPLSGTEAFF. The CDR3 bases are TGTGCCAGCAGTTTCCGTTTACCACTGTCGGGGACTGAAGCTTTCTTT.

The chain carries TRBV4-3 and TRBJ1-2, with D unclear. CDR3 length equals 13 residues. Per the germline V gene, CDR1 is LGHNA and CDR2 is YSLEER. Trimming pared 1 base from V and 9 bases from J, leaving 12 bases between. The CDR3 sequence is CASSQVRDTSYTF. The CDR3 bases are TGCGCCAGCAGCCAAGTGCGGGATACCAGCTACACCTTC.

This chain links TRBV5-1 with TRBJ2-7; TRBD1 is a possible D gene (6 bases). Germline V gene sequence: CDR1 SGHRS, CDR2 YFSETQ. This CDR3 is 16 amino acids long. The ends were cut back, 2 bases at V and 0 bases at J, with 15 bases in the middle. The CDR3 sequence: CASSFRGGGNSYEQYF. The CDR3 DNA is TGCGCCAGCAGCTTTCGTGGTGGGGGCAACTCCTACGAGCAGTACTTC.

This chain links TRBV3-1 with TRBJ2-5; 11 bases map to TRBD2. The CDR3 has 18 amino acids. Germline V lookup: CDR1 LGHDT, CDR2 YNNKEL (reference sequence). V shed 1 base and J 2 bases; nucleotides not matched to a gene: 9. CDR3 amino acids: CASSQAGALAGVQETQYF. CDR3 coding DNA: TGTGCCAGCAGCCAAGCTGGAGCACTAGCGGGGGTACAAGAGACCCAGTACTTC.

The rearrangement links TRBV30 to TRBJ1-6; the D gene is possibly TRBD1 (5 bases). Trimming removed 0 bases at V and 7 bases at J, with 13 bases between. CDR3 length: 15 amino acids. Germline assignment: CDR1 GTSNPN and CDR2 SVGIG (reference sequence). CDR3 DNA sequence: TGTGCCTGGAGTGTCGGTGGGGCCAGGAATTCACCCCTCCACTTT. It translates to CAWSVGGARNSPLHF.

The chain carries TRBV27 and TRBJ2-2; 7 bases line up with TRBD1. From germline, CDR1 is MNHEY and CDR2 SMNVEV (reference sequence). Unmatched junction bases numbered 10, after V lost 6 bases and J lost 6 bases. This CDR3 region has 15 residues. The CDR3 DNA is TGTGCCAGCAGCGACAGGGCTCTAAAGGCCGGGGAGCTGTTTTTT. It codes for CASSDRALKAGELFF.

The chain links TRBV27 to TRBJ1-2; 7 positions match TRBD1. The CDR3 sequence is 14 residues long. In germline, CDR1 is MNHEY, CDR2 SMNVEV (reference sequence). V shed 2 bases, J shed 7 bases, and the junction held 7 bases outside the gene matches. In DNA form, the CDR3 reads TGTGCCAGCAGTTTAGTGAAGGGGGCTGGTGGCTACACCTTC. This translates into CASSLVKGAGGYTF.

The rearrangement uses TRBV2 and TRBJ2-7, with 8 bases matching TRBD1. This CDR3 comprises 13 residues. Per germline, CDR1 SNHLY and CDR2 FYNNEI. The V and J ends lost 4 bases and 7 bases, in that order; junction bases with no gene match: 6. CDR3 amino acids: CASSAGTGGEQYF. CDR3 sequence (DNA): TGTGCCAGCAGTGCAGGGACAGGAGGTGAGCAGTACTTC. Supplemented by reference TRBV2 and TRBJ2-7, the full variable domain reads EPEVTQTPSHQVTQMGQEVILRCVPISNHLYFYWYRQILGQKVEFLVSFYNNEISEKSEIFDDQFSVERPDGSNFTLKIRSTKLEDSAMYFCASSAGTGGEQYFGPGTRLTVT.

The chain joins TRBV4-1 to TRBJ2-1; D unclear. The germline V gene encodes CDR1 MGHRA and CDR2 YSYEKL. Deletions cut 5 bases from V and 5 bases from J, with 10 bases between. CDR3 length: 13 residues. CDR3 bases: TGCGCCAGCAGCTTACGGACGGACAATGAGCAGTTCTTC. Its protein is CASSLRTDNEQFF.

The chain employs TRBV7-3 and TRBJ2-7, with a tentative D call TRBD1 (5 bases). The V and J ends lost 2 bases and 6 bases respectively, with 11 bases between them. Germline loops: CDR1 SGHTA, CDR2 FQGTGA. The CDR3 is 13 residues long. The chain's CDR3 is CASSLQGWSEQYF. In DNA form, the CDR3 reads TGTGCCAGCAGCTTACAGGGATGGTCCGAGCAGTACTTC.

This chain joins TRBV20-1 and TRBJ2-1; 7 bases fit TRBD1. The CDR3 sequence is 13 residues long. J lost 12 bases, V lost 1 base, and 9 bases had no gene match. Germline-derived CDR1 and CDR2 are DFQATT and SNEGSKA (reference sequence). CDR3 in amino acids: CSARGDSAWGQFF. The CDR3 DNA reads TGCAGTGCTAGAGGGGACAGCGCGTGGGGGCAGTTCTTC.

In nucleotides, the CDR3 is TGCAGCGTTGGGCAGGGGGCGGGGGAGCTGTTTTTT. Translated, it gives CSVGQGAGELFF. V gene TRBV29-1 combines with J gene TRBJ2-2, with 8 bases aligning to TRBD1. Trimming removed 4 bases from V and 8 bases from J; junction bases left unmatched: 3. CDR1 and CDR2 from the germline V gene are SQVTM and ANQGSEA. CDR3 length equals 12 residues.

The rearrangement links TRBV20-1 to TRBJ1-2, with 10 positions matching TRBD1. CDR3 length equals 14 residues. Germline loops: CDR1 DFQATT, CDR2 SNEGSKA (reference sequence). The J segment lost 6 bases and the V segment lost 4 bases, leaving 8 bases of the junction unmatched. The CDR3 reads CSAKESGTGDGYTF. The CDR3 DNA reads TGCAGTGCTAAAGAGTCCGGGACAGGGGATGGCTACACCTTC.

The chain is built from TRBV12-3 or TRBV12-4 and TRBJ2-1; 13 bases align to TRBD2. The CDR3 has 19 residues. Trimming took 4 bases from V and 1 from J; bases not matched to a gene: 10. CDR3 amino acids: CASSYRTSGRGASYNEQFF. In DNA form, the CDR3 reads TGTGCCAGCAGTTATCGGACTAGCGGGAGAGGCGCGTCCTACAATGAGCAGTTCTTC.